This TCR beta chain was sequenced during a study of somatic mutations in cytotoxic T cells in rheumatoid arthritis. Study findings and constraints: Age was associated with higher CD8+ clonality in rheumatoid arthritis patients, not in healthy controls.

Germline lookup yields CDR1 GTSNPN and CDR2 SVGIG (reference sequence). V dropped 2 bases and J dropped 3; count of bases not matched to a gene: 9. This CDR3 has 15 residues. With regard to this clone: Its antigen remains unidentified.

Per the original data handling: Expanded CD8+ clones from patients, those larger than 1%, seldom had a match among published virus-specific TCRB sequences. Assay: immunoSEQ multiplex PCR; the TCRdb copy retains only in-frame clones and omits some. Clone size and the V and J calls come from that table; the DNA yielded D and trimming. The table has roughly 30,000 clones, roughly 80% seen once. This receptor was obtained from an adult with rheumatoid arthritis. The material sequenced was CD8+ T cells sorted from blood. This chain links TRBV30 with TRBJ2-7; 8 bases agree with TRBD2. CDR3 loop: CAWSPLAGHLYEQYF. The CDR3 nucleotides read TGTGCCTGGAGTCCGCTAGCGGGCCACCTCTACGAGCAGTACTTC.